This TCR beta chain was found in a study of shared clonotypes between healthy human individuals. Study at large: Per donor, CD8 memory used one plate, CD8 naive used two, CD4 memory used three and CD4 naive used three.

CD4+ cells underwent separation, giving CD45RA+ naive and CD45RA-negative memory subsets. Using 200 ng DNA, about 29,000 T cell genomes, the sorted-subset replicate PCRs were run. TCRdb's copy holds only in-frame clones and misses some; the assay was immunoSEQ multiplex PCR. The sample has approximately 250,000 clones, 65% to 70% seen once. Germline assignment: CDR1 LNHDA and CDR2 SQIVND (reference sequence). This CDR3 is built from 14 residues. The V gene lost 4 bases and the J gene lost 1 base, with 9 bases spanning the gap. The rearrangement uses TRBV19 and TRBJ2-3; D gene ambiguous. The source of this sequence is a man aged 30 to 45 in good health. Sequencing used memory CD4+ T cells sorted from blood. As to subset: CD45RA-negative fraction. CDR3 protein: CASSNPSGTDTQYF. CDR3 sequence (DNA): TGTGCCAGTAGTAACCCGTCAGGCACAGATACGCAGTATTTT. The entire variable domain, with the rest obtained from reference TRBV19 and TRBJ2-3, is as follows: DGGITQSPKYLFRKEGQNVTLSCEQNLNHDAMYWYRQDPGQGLRLIYYSQIVNDFQKGDIAEGYSVSREKKESFPLTVTSAQKNPTAFYLCASSNPSGTDTQYFGPGTRLTVL.